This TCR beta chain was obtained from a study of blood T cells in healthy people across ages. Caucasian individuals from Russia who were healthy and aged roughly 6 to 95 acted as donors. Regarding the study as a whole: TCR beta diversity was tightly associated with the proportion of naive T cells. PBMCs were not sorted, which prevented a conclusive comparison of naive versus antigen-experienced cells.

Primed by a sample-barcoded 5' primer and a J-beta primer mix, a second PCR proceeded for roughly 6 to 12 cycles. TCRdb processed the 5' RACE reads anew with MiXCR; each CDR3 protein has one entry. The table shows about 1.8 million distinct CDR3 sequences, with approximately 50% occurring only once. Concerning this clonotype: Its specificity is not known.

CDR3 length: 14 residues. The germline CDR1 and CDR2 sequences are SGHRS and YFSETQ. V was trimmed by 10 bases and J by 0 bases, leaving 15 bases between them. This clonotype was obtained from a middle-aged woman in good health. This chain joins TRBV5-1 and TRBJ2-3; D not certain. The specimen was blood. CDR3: CASRPWGSTDTQYF. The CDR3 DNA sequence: TGCGCCTCTCGGCCCTGGGGAAGCACAGATACGCAGTATTTT.